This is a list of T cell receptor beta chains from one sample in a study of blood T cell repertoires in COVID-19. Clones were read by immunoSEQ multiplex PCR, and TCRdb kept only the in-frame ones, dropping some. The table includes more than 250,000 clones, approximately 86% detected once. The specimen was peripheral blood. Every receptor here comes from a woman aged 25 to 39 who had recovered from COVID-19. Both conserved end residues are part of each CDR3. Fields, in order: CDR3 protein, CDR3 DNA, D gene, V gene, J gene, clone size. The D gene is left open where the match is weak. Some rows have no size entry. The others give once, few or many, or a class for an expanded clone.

CASSLARGRVYEQFF	TGTGCCAGCAGCTTAGCCCGAGGGCGAGTCTATGAGCAGTTCTTC	-	TRBV11-2	TRBJ2-1	-
CASQTGAGGSEQFF	TGTGCCAGCCAAACGGGGGCAGGGGGCAGTGAGCAGTTCTTC	TRBD1	TRBV19	TRBJ2-1	once
CASSRDRGPNEQYF	TGTGCCAGCAGCCGGGACAGGGGGCCCAACGAGCAGTACTTC	TRBD1	TRBV7-2	TRBJ2-7	-
CSASSLAGRRFYEQYF	TGCAGTGCTAGTTCGCTAGCGGGACGTCGGTTCTACGAGCAGTACTTC	TRBD2	TRBV20-1	TRBJ2-7	-
CASSIARQGRETQYF	TGTGCCAGTAGTATAGCTCGACAGGGCCGAGAGACCCAGTACTTC	TRBD1	TRBV19	TRBJ2-5	-
CASREASMGLYEQYF	TGTGCCAGCAGAGAAGCCTCCATGGGACTCTACGAGCAGTACTTC	-	TRBV6-1	TRBJ2-7	-
CASSPPGLATVNIQYF	TGCGCCAGCAGCCCCCCGGGACTAGCGACGGTTAACATTCAGTACTTC	TRBD2	TRBV4-1	TRBJ2-4	-
CASSLGDRVFYSPLHF	TGTGCCAGCAGCTTGGGGGACAGGGTTTTTTATTCACCCCTCCACTTT	TRBD1	TRBV5-6	TRBJ1-6	-
CSVRGTSGYTF	TGCAGCGTCCGGGGGACTAGTGGCTACACCTTC	-	TRBV29-1	TRBJ1-2	-
CASSPHFRTGGDEQYF	TGTGCCAGCAGCCCACATTTTAGGACAGGGGGTGACGAGCAGTACTTC	-	TRBV21-1	TRBJ2-7	-
CATSDPETSTDTQYF	TGTGCCACCAGTGATCCAGAGACTAGCACAGATACGCAGTATTTT	-	TRBV24-1	TRBJ2-3	-
CASSQPLQGKDTEAFF	TGCGCCAGCAGCCAACCGTTACAGGGGAAAGACACTGAAGCTTTCTTT	TRBD1	TRBV4-1	TRBJ1-1	-
CATITPDSYEQYF	TGTGCCACCATAACCCCAGACAGCTACGAGCAGTACTTC	-	TRBV6-5	TRBJ2-7	-
CSVLGAPANTGELFF	TGCAGCGTTTTGGGGGCCCCCGCGAACACCGGGGAGCTGTTTTTT	-	TRBV29-1	TRBJ2-2	-
CASSSDRAGVDYGYTF	TGTGCCAGTAGCTCGGACAGGGCAGGGGTGGACTATGGCTACACCTTC	TRBD1	TRBV19	TRBJ1-2	-
CASSSTSGGSSYNEQFF	TGTGCCAGTAGTTCGACTAGCGGGGGAAGCTCCTACAATGAGCAGTTCTTC	TRBD2	TRBV19	TRBJ2-1	-
CSIDSKNIQYF	TGCAGTATAGACAGCAAAAACATTCAGTACTTC	-	TRBV20-1	TRBJ2-4	-
CASSPFGGDYMSSEQYF	TGTGCCAGCAGCCCCTTCGGAGGGGACTACATGTCCTCCGAGCAGTACTTC	TRBD2	TRBV6-4	TRBJ2-7	-
CASRDYRGGTEAFF	TGTGCCAGCAGGGATTACAGGGGAGGCACTGAAGCTTTCTTT	TRBD1	TRBV2	TRBJ1-1	-
CASSLQGSNQPQHF	TGTGCCAGCAGTTTACAGGGTAGCAATCAGCCCCAGCATTTT	-	TRBV27	TRBJ1-5	few
CASSLLPQGYNEQFF	TGTGCCAGCAGTTTATTACCTCAGGGGTACAATGAGCAGTTCTTC	-	TRBV27	TRBJ2-1	-
CASSFRRTGTGDEKLFF	TGTGCCAGCAGTTTCCGCCGGACCGGGACAGGGGACGAAAAACTGTTTTTT	TRBD1	TRBV28	TRBJ1-4	-
CASSAGQGITGANVLTF	TGTGCCAGCAGCGCGGGACAGGGGATCACTGGGGCCAACGTCCTGACTTTC	TRBD1	TRBV9	TRBJ2-6	-
CASSLDRGNYGYTF	TGTGCCAGCAGCTTGGACAGGGGTAACTATGGCTACACCTTC	TRBD1	TRBV5-4	TRBJ1-2	-
CASSDRTYEQYF	TGTGCCAGCAGTGACAGGACCTACGAGCAGTACTTC	-	TRBV6-1	TRBJ2-7	-